Below, 17 T cell receptor beta chains from the same sample are listed, as sequenced in a study of T cell responses to AZD1222 COVID-19 vaccine. Here immunoSEQ multiplex PCR was the method, and the copy in TCRdb shows in-frame clones only, minus some. The sample contains more than 150,000 clones, nearly 95% of which appear only once. The sample consisted of peripheral blood, taken 28 days after the second AZD1222 dose. Receptor source: an adult who received the AZD1222 COVID-19 vaccine.

The chain links TRBV4-2 to TRBJ1-1; 11 bases fit TRBD1. CDR3 size: 18 residues. Trimming at V came to 1 base and at J to 3 bases, leaving 10 bases not matched to a gene. Germline CDR1 LGHNA, CDR2 YNFKEQ. CDR3 residues: CASSQGGRTGGVDTEAFF. CDR3 sequence (DNA): TGTGCCAGCAGCCAAGGAGGCAGGACAGGGGGCGTGGACACTGAAGCTTTCTTT.

CDR3 nucleotides: TGCAGTGCTAGTAAAGCAGGGGTCGAAGCTAACTATGGCTACACCTTC. Protein sequence: CSASKAGVEANYGYTF. The chain employs TRBV20-1 and TRBJ1-2, with D possibly matching TRBD1 (6 bases). Trimming took 3 bases from V and 0 from J, leaving 17 bases between them. Per germline, CDR1 DFQATT and CDR2 SNEGSKA (reference sequence). This CDR3 spans 16 amino acids.

The chain links TRBV29-1 to TRBJ2-3, with 10 bases aligning to TRBD1. This CDR3 has 14 amino acids. CDR1 and CDR2 (germline): SQVTM, ANQGSEA. V lost 6 bases to trimming and J lost 4 bases; unmatched junction nucleotides: 7. In nucleotides, the CDR3 is TGCAGCGTCGGGGGGACAGGGGTTTCAGATACGCAGTATTTT. Translated: CSVGGTGVSDTQYF.

The chain has TRBV27 and TRBJ2-3; 10 positions agree with TRBD2. Germline V gene lookup returns CDR1 MNHEY and CDR2 SMNVEV (reference sequence). The junction had 8 bases not matched to a gene; V was cut back by 7 bases and J by 1 base. The CDR3 sequence is 16 residues long. The CDR3 DNA follows: TGTGCCAGCACCCTTCGGGGGACTAGCGGCACAGATACGCAGTATTTT. This sequence encodes CASTLRGTSGTDTQYF.

CDR3 amino acids: CASSGTANYGYTF. CDR3 nucleotide sequence: TGTGCCAGCAGTGGGACAGCTAACTATGGCTACACCTTC. The chain employs TRBV27 and TRBJ1-2, with 7 bases aligning to TRBD1. The V gene end was trimmed by 5 bases and the J gene end by 0 bases; junction bases not matched to a gene: 0. Germline lookup yields CDR1 MNHEY and CDR2 SMNVEV (reference sequence). This CDR3 is 13 amino acids long.

The V gene is TRBV6-5, the J gene TRBJ1-2, with D hard to call. CDR1 is MNHEY, CDR2 SVGAGI, per germline. With 0 bases removed from V and 3 bases from J, the gap between germline ends came to 8 bases. CDR3 length equals 14 residues. The CDR3 protein is CASSYSKWDYGYTF. The CDR3 bases are TGTGCCAGCAGTTACTCGAAATGGGACTATGGCTACACCTTC.

CDR3 coding DNA: TGTGCCAGCAGCGGCCGGGAGGGGGCGCGCACTGAAGCTTTCTTT. It is translated as CASSGREGARTEAFF. The chain joins TRBV6-5 to TRBJ1-1, with TRBD1 matching over 7 bases. The germline V gene has CDR1 MNHEY and CDR2 SVGAGI. This CDR3 comprises 15 residues. V shed 6 bases, J shed 4 bases, and the junction held 11 bases outside the gene matches.

The chain uses TRBV7-6 and TRBJ2-2; weak D call: TRBD1 (5 bases). This CDR3 has 15 residues. V was trimmed by 1 base and J by 2 bases, leaving 8 bases between them. Germline-derived CDR1 and CDR2 are SGHVS and FNYEAQ. Here the CDR3 DNA reads TGTGCCAGCAGCTTAGGACAGTCAAACACCGGGGAGCTGTTTTTT. Its protein product is CASSLGQSNTGELFF. Drawing the rest from reference TRBV7-6 and TRBJ2-2, the complete variable domain is GAGVSQSPRYKVTKRGQDVALRCDPISGHVSLYWYRQALGQGPEFLTYFNYEAQQDKSGLPNDRFSAERPEGSISTLTIQRTEQRDSAMYRCASSLGQSNTGELFFGEGSRLTVL.

Regarding this clone: The sample carries other DNA sequences with the same CDR3. The rearrangement links TRBV5-1 to TRBJ2-1, with TRBD1 as a possible D gene (6 bases). The V end lost 4 bases, the J end lost 4 bases, and 15 bases lay between the germline ends. The V gene's germline CDR1 is SGHRS and CDR2 YFSETQ. This CDR3 is 15 amino acids long. The CDR3 coding sequence is TGCGCCAGCAGCCGAGGGGGAGAAGGATACAATGAGCAGTTCTTC. The encoded protein is CASSRGGEGYNEQFF.

The rearrangement uses TRBV10-2 and TRBJ1-2; D unclear. Trimming left V 5 bases short and J 4 bases short, with 5 bases between. The CDR3 loop spans 11 amino acids. From germline, CDR1 is WSHSY and CDR2 SAAADI. Here the CDR3 reads CASSSIYGYTF. CDR3 nucleotide sequence: TGCGCCAGCAGTTCCATCTATGGCTACACCTTC.

This clone appeared once. The V and J genes are TRBV19 and TRBJ1-2, with D unclear. The CDR3 is made up of 17 amino acids. CDR1 and CDR2 from the germline V gene are LNHDA and SQIVND (reference sequence). Deletions cut 3 bases from V and 3 bases from J, with 20 bases between. The CDR3 region is CASSITASFGQDYGYTF. CDR3 nucleotide sequence: TGTGCCAGTAGTATTACGGCGTCGTTTGGGCAGGACTATGGCTACACCTTC.

V is TRBV28 and J is TRBJ2-7, with TRBD1 matching 11 bases. The CDR3 loop spans 12 amino acids. CDR1 and CDR2 (germline): MDHEN, SYDVKM. The CDR3 sequence is CTSRDRGYEQYF. In DNA form, the CDR3 reads TGTACGAGCCGGGACAGGGGGTACGAGCAGTACTTC.

The CDR3 region has the DNA TGTGCCAGCAGTCCCAGTTCCCCCCCGAGCACTGAAGCTTTCTTT. Protein sequence: CASSPSSPPSTEAFF. The rearrangement joins TRBV27 to TRBJ1-1, with D unclear. CDR1 is MNHEY, CDR2 SMNVEV, per germline (reference sequence). V was pared by 5 bases and J by 4 bases, with 17 bases between. The CDR3 contains 15 residues.

CDR3 sequence (DNA): TGTGCCATCAGTGACGGGACAGGGGTTAGGAACTATGGCTACACCTTC. Its translation: CAISDGTGVRNYGYTF. This chain connects TRBV10-3 to TRBJ1-2; 10 bases match TRBD1. Germline assignment: CDR1 ENHRY and CDR2 SYGVKD. Trimming removed 3 bases from V and 2 bases from J; junction bases left unmatched: 6. This CDR3 has 16 amino acids.

This chain's CDR3 is CASSFPGSYEQYF. The CDR3 nucleotides read TGTGCCAGCAGTTTTCCAGGGTCCTACGAGCAGTACTTC. V gene TRBV12-3 or TRBV12-4 combines with J gene TRBJ2-7, with TRBD1 as a possible D gene (5 bases). There are 13 residues in the CDR3. V was trimmed by 3 bases and J by 1 base, leaving 7 bases between them.

The chain has TRBV2 and TRBJ1-4, with TRBD1 as a possible D gene (5 bases). The germline V gene encodes CDR1 SNHLY and CDR2 FYNNEI. The CDR3 covers 14 residues. The V end lost 3 bases, the J end lost 4 bases, and 9 bases lay between the germline ends. The CDR3 spells CASSDRVVNEKLFF. For the CDR3, the DNA is TGTGCCAGCAGTGACAGGGTGGTTAATGAAAAACTGTTTTTT.

V is TRBV4-2 and J is TRBJ2-5; the match to TRBD2 covers 10 bases. The CDR3 consists of 18 residues. From germline, CDR1 is LGHNA and CDR2 YNFKEQ. The V gene end was trimmed by 0 bases and the J gene end by 5 bases; junction bases not matched to a gene: 12. The CDR3 coding sequence is TGTGCCAGCAGCCAAGAAGGTTTAGCGGGAGGTTCGGGTGAGACCCAGTACTTC. Protein sequence: CASSQEGLAGGSGETQYF.